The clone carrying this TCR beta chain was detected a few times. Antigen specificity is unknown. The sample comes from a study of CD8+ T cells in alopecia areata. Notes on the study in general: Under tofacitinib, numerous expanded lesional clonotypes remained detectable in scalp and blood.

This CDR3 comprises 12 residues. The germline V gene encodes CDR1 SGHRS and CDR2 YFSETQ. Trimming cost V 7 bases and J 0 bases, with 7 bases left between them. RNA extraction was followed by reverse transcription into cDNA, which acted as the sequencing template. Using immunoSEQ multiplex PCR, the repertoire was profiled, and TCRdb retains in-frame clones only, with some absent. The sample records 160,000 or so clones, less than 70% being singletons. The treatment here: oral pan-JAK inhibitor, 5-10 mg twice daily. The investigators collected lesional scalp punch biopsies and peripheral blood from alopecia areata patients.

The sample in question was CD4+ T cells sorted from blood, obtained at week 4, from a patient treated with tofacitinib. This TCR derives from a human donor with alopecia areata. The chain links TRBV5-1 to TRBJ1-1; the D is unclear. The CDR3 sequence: CASGRLNTEAFF. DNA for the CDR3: TGCGCCAGCGGGAGACTGAACACTGAAGCTTTCTTT.